This T cell receptor beta chain originates from a study of long-term antiretroviral therapy in people with HIV. The libraries were made with immunoSEQ v3.0 at survey level. The assay was immunoSEQ multiplex PCR, and TCRdb's table has in-frame clones only and misses some. There are around 21,000 clones in the sample; approximately 86% occur only once, and over 6.5% lies in the top ten. Study-level results: The clones with expansion before ART were dominant in the repertoire at all time points.

Remarks on this clone: Its matching antigen is unknown.

This sequence was found in a man aged 50 to 59 with HIV. The sequencing used unsorted PBMCs, collected at the start of antiretroviral therapy.

DNA of the CDR3: TGTGCCAGCAGCCGCCCGGGGGGTTTCAGCGGGGAGCTGTTTTTT. Translating gives CASSRPGGFSGELFF. V usage is TRBV4-2 and J usage is TRBJ2-2; 7 bases agree with TRBD2. Germline V gene lookup returns CDR1 LGHNA and CDR2 YNFKEQ. V gave up 4 bases and J gave up 7 bases; unmatched junction bases: 9. This CDR3 has 15 amino acids.